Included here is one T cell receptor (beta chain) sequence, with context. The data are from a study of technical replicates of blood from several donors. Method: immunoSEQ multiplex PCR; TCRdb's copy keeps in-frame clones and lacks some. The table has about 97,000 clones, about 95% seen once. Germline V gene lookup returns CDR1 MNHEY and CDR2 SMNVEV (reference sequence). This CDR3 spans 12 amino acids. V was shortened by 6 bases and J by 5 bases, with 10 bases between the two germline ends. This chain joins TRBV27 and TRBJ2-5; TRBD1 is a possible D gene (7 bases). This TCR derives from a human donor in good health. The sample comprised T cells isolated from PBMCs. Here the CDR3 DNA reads TGTGCCAGCAGGGCAGGGGGGGAGACCCAGTACTTC. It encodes CASRAGGETQYF.